Listed below are T cell receptor beta chains from one sample, sequenced in a study of blood T cell repertoires in COVID-19. Assay used: immunoSEQ multiplex PCR; TCRdb lists only in-frame clones, some missing. The sample yields about 210,000 clones, 75% to 90% seen once. Sequenced input: PBMCs or T cells enriched from blood (not recorded which). The receptors derive from a woman in her twenties or thirties who had been exposed to COVID-19. The CDR3 runs from the conserved cysteine through the conserved F or W. The order of the fields is clone size, CDR3 length, J gene, V gene, D gene, CDR3 DNA, CDR3 protein. A D gene is named only where the DNA matches it firmly. Part of the rows lack a size; the others show once, few, many or a class for expanded clones.

clone_size: .; cdr3_length: 13; j_call: TRBJ1-2; v_call: TRBV6-2/TRBV6-3; d_call: .; cdr3_nt: TGTGCCAGCAGTGTCGACGGGACATATGGCTACACCTTC; cdr3_aa: CASSVDGTYGYTF
clone_size: once; cdr3_length: 14; j_call: TRBJ2-7; v_call: TRBV6-5; d_call: TRBD1; cdr3_nt: TGTGCCACCACGCGGGACAGGGGGACCTACGAGCAGTACTTC; cdr3_aa: CATTRDRGTYEQYF
clone_size: .; cdr3_length: 14; j_call: TRBJ1-3; v_call: TRBV2; d_call: TRBD1; cdr3_nt: TGTGCCAGCAGACAGGGGGCTGCTGGAAACACCATATATTTT; cdr3_aa: CASRQGAAGNTIYF
clone_size: few; cdr3_length: 12; j_call: TRBJ2-1; v_call: TRBV10-3; d_call: .; cdr3_nt: TGTGCCATCAGTGACAGGGCAGATGAGCAGTTCTTC; cdr3_aa: CAISDRADEQFF
clone_size: .; cdr3_length: 15; j_call: TRBJ2-1; v_call: TRBV7-3; d_call: TRBD2; cdr3_nt: TGTGCCAGCAGCTTAATTTTTGCTAGCGGGAATGAGCAGTTCTTC; cdr3_aa: CASSLIFASGNEQFF
clone_size: once; cdr3_length: 14; j_call: TRBJ1-2; v_call: TRBV29-1; d_call: .; cdr3_nt: TGCAGCGTTGGATCCGGGTTGGGTAACTATGGCTACACCTTC; cdr3_aa: CSVGSGLGNYGYTF
clone_size: once; cdr3_length: 15; j_call: TRBJ2-1; v_call: TRBV7-8; d_call: .; cdr3_nt: TGTGCCAGCAGCTTAGGCAGGACAGCCTACAATGAGCAGTTCTTC; cdr3_aa: CASSLGRTAYNEQFF
clone_size: .; cdr3_length: 15; j_call: TRBJ2-3; v_call: TRBV19; d_call: .; cdr3_nt: TGTGCCAGTAGGCAGACAGTAGGTGACGCAGATACGCAGTATTTT; cdr3_aa: CASRQTVGDADTQYF
clone_size: .; cdr3_length: 17; j_call: TRBJ2-3; v_call: TRBV5-1; d_call: TRBD1; cdr3_nt: TGCGCCAGCAGGTTACCAGACAGGGGCGTTCTCACAGATACGCAGTATTTT; cdr3_aa: CASRLPDRGVLTDTQYF
clone_size: .; cdr3_length: 16; j_call: TRBJ1-5; v_call: TRBV11-2; d_call: TRBD1; cdr3_nt: TGTGCCAGCAGCTTGGACACCGGGACAGGGAATCAGCCCCAGCATTTT; cdr3_aa: CASSLDTGTGNQPQHF
clone_size: .; cdr3_length: 15; j_call: TRBJ2-7; v_call: TRBV5-1; d_call: .; cdr3_nt: TGCGCCAGCAGCTTCGTTGGAGGCGGTAATGTCGAGCAGTACTTC; cdr3_aa: CASSFVGGGNVEQYF
clone_size: .; cdr3_length: 16; j_call: TRBJ1-3; v_call: TRBV2; d_call: .; cdr3_nt: TGTGCCAGCAGCAAAGGAGTAGGGGGCTCTGGAAACACCATATATTTT; cdr3_aa: CASSKGVGGSGNTIYF
clone_size: few; cdr3_length: 15; j_call: TRBJ1-2; v_call: TRBV7-8; d_call: TRBD1; cdr3_nt: TGTGCCAGCAGCGGACTTGCCGAGACAGGGGATGGCTACACCTTC; cdr3_aa: CASSGLAETGDGYTF
clone_size: .; cdr3_length: 14; j_call: TRBJ1-1; v_call: TRBV9; d_call: .; cdr3_nt: TGTGCCAGCAGCGCCCGGCTGGGGCACACTGAAGCTTTCTTT; cdr3_aa: CASSARLGHTEAFF
clone_size: .; cdr3_length: 17; j_call: TRBJ1-6; v_call: TRBV2; d_call: .; cdr3_nt: TGTGCCAGCAGCCACGAGGACAGTGGCTCCTATAATTCACCCCTCCACTTT; cdr3_aa: CASSHEDSGSYNSPLHF
clone_size: .; cdr3_length: 15; j_call: TRBJ2-3; v_call: TRBV19; d_call: TRBD2; cdr3_nt: TGTGCCAGTAGGACTCTCACGGGGGGGACAGATACGCAGTATTTT; cdr3_aa: CASRTLTGGTDTQYF
clone_size: .; cdr3_length: 16; j_call: TRBJ1-1; v_call: TRBV6-2/TRBV6-3; d_call: .; cdr3_nt: TGTGCCAGCAGTTACTCGAAGCCCGGGGGGAACACTGAAGCTTTCTTT; cdr3_aa: CASSYSKPGGNTEAFF
clone_size: .; cdr3_length: 16; j_call: TRBJ2-7; v_call: TRBV7-7; d_call: .; cdr3_nt: TGTGCCAGCAGCCCCAGTCCCGCAGGGGGGTCCTACGAGCAGTACTTC; cdr3_aa: CASSPSPAGGSYEQYF
clone_size: .; cdr3_length: 17; j_call: TRBJ1-1; v_call: TRBV7-2; d_call: .; cdr3_nt: TGTGCCAGCAGAAACGGAGGGGCAGTTAGCGCGAACACTGAAGCTTTCTTT; cdr3_aa: CASRNGGAVSANTEAFF
clone_size: .; cdr3_length: 19; j_call: TRBJ1-2; v_call: TRBV11-2; d_call: TRBD1; cdr3_nt: TGTGCCAGCAGCTTAGACCAGCCGGGACAGGGAAATTTTCCGGATGGCTACACCTTC; cdr3_aa: CASSLDQPGQGNFPDGYTF
clone_size: .; cdr3_length: 16; j_call: TRBJ2-7; v_call: TRBV4-2; d_call: TRBD2; cdr3_nt: TGTGCCAGCAGCCAAGGTGCAAGCGGGGGGGTCGACGAGCAGTACTTC; cdr3_aa: CASSQGASGGVDEQYF
clone_size: .; cdr3_length: 12; j_call: TRBJ1-1; v_call: TRBV12-3/TRBV12-4; d_call: .; cdr3_nt: TGTGCCAGCTCCTTCCCGGGGCGGGGGGCTTTCTTT; cdr3_aa: CASSFPGRGAFF
clone_size: once; cdr3_length: 15; j_call: TRBJ1-2; v_call: TRBV5-1; d_call: .; cdr3_nt: TGCGCCAGCAGCGCGACACCAACCAGATCCTATGGCTACACCTTC; cdr3_aa: CASSATPTRSYGYTF
clone_size: .; cdr3_length: 15; j_call: TRBJ1-5; v_call: TRBV7-2; d_call: TRBD1; cdr3_nt: TGTGCCAGCAGCCCGACAGGGGTGAACAATCAGCCCCAGCATTTT; cdr3_aa: CASSPTGVNNQPQHF
clone_size: .; cdr3_length: 16; j_call: TRBJ2-1; v_call: TRBV10-1; d_call: TRBD1; cdr3_nt: TGCGCCAGCAGTGAGAGCTTGGACAGGGTCTACAATGAGCAGTTCTTC; cdr3_aa: CASSESLDRVYNEQFF
clone_size: .; cdr3_length: 17; j_call: TRBJ2-1; v_call: TRBV9; d_call: TRBD2; cdr3_nt: TGTGCCAGCAGCACGAGTCAGCGGACTAGCGGGGTCGATGAGCAGTTCTTC; cdr3_aa: CASSTSQRTSGVDEQFF
clone_size: .; cdr3_length: 15; j_call: TRBJ1-2; v_call: TRBV3-1/TRBV3-2; d_call: .; cdr3_nt: TGTGCCAGCAGCCATTGGAGGGGAGGGGACTATGGCTACACCTTC; cdr3_aa: CASSHWRGGDYGYTF
clone_size: .; cdr3_length: 15; j_call: TRBJ2-5; v_call: TRBV3-1/TRBV3-2; d_call: TRBD1; cdr3_nt: TGTGCCAGCAGCCCGGGACAGAGGTACCAAGAGACCCAGTACTTC; cdr3_aa: CASSPGQRYQETQYF
clone_size: .; cdr3_length: 14; j_call: TRBJ1-1; v_call: TRBV3-1/TRBV3-2; d_call: .; cdr3_nt: TGTGCCAGCAGCCAAGTACAGGGAGTGACTGAAGCTTTCTTT; cdr3_aa: CASSQVQGVTEAFF
clone_size: once; cdr3_length: 17; j_call: TRBJ1-1; v_call: TRBV5-1; d_call: TRBD1; cdr3_nt: TGCGCCAGCAGCTTGGGACAGGGGGCGGAAGGTAACACTGAAGCTTTCTTT; cdr3_aa: CASSLGQGAEGNTEAFF
clone_size: .; cdr3_length: 14; j_call: TRBJ2-5; v_call: TRBV24-1; d_call: .; cdr3_nt: TGTGCCACCAGTGTGGCAGGGTCTGAAGAGACCCAGTACTTC; cdr3_aa: CATSVAGSEETQYF
clone_size: .; cdr3_length: 16; j_call: TRBJ2-1; v_call: TRBV7-3; d_call: .; cdr3_nt: TGTGCCAGCAGCTCGGGCCAGGGAAGCTCCTACAATGAGCAGTTCTTC; cdr3_aa: CASSSGQGSSYNEQFF
clone_size: .; cdr3_length: 14; j_call: TRBJ1-1; v_call: TRBV10-1; d_call: .; cdr3_nt: TGCGCCAGCAGTGATCGGGTCGAAGGAACTGAAGCTTTCTTT; cdr3_aa: CASSDRVEGTEAFF
clone_size: .; cdr3_length: 15; j_call: TRBJ1-2; v_call: TRBV27; d_call: TRBD1; cdr3_nt: TGTGCCAGCAGTTTATTGACAGGGGGCTCCTATGGCTACACCTTC; cdr3_aa: CASSLLTGGSYGYTF
clone_size: .; cdr3_length: 16; j_call: TRBJ2-1; v_call: TRBV5-1; d_call: .; cdr3_nt: TGCGCCAGCAGCTTGGCGGACAGACTCGACAGGAATGAGCAGTTCTTC; cdr3_aa: CASSLADRLDRNEQFF
clone_size: .; cdr3_length: 12; j_call: TRBJ2-7; v_call: TRBV10-1; d_call: .; cdr3_nt: TGCGCCAGCAGTCCAGGTCCGTCCGAGCAGTACTTC; cdr3_aa: CASSPGPSEQYF
clone_size: few; cdr3_length: 14; j_call: TRBJ2-5; v_call: TRBV7-7; d_call: .; cdr3_nt: TGTGCCAGCAGCTTAGGCCCAGGGCTTGAGACCCAGTACTTC; cdr3_aa: CASSLGPGLETQYF
clone_size: .; cdr3_length: 17; j_call: TRBJ2-2; v_call: TRBV10-3; d_call: TRBD1; cdr3_nt: TGTGCCATCAAGCCGGGGACAGGGCTAGGGGACACCGGGGAGCTGTTTTTT; cdr3_aa: CAIKPGTGLGDTGELFF
clone_size: .; cdr3_length: 13; j_call: TRBJ1-4; v_call: TRBV5-1; d_call: .; cdr3_nt: TGCGCCAGCAGGCTCACGGCGGGGGAAAAACTGTTTTTT; cdr3_aa: CASRLTAGEKLFF
clone_size: .; cdr3_length: 14; j_call: TRBJ1-3; v_call: TRBV2; d_call: TRBD1; cdr3_nt: TGTGCCAGCCAGGGGGTCCGCTCTGGAAACACCATATATTTT; cdr3_aa: CASQGVRSGNTIYF
clone_size: .; cdr3_length: 12; j_call: TRBJ2-6; v_call: TRBV30; d_call: .; cdr3_nt: TGTGCCTTAAACAGGGGAGGCGACGTCCTGACTTTC; cdr3_aa: CALNRGGDVLTF
clone_size: .; cdr3_length: 13; j_call: TRBJ2-2; v_call: TRBV12-3/TRBV12-4; d_call: .; cdr3_nt: TGTGCCAGCAGTGGAGACCGGTTACGGGAGCTGTTTTTT; cdr3_aa: CASSGDRLRELFF
clone_size: .; cdr3_length: 18; j_call: TRBJ2-1; v_call: TRBV27; d_call: .; cdr3_nt: TGTGCCAGCAGCCTGACTGACAGGAGACAGAGCTCCTACAATGAGCAGTTCTTC; cdr3_aa: CASSLTDRRQSSYNEQFF
clone_size: .; cdr3_length: 13; j_call: TRBJ2-5; v_call: TRBV5-6; d_call: .; cdr3_nt: TGTGCCAGCAGCTTGGACCGCGCGTGGTCCCAGTACTTC; cdr3_aa: CASSLDRAWSQYF
clone_size: .; cdr3_length: 16; j_call: TRBJ1-1; v_call: TRBV7-2; d_call: TRBD1; cdr3_nt: TGTGCCAGCACGCGGGACAGGGGGCTTGGGAACACTGAAGCTTTCTTT; cdr3_aa: CASTRDRGLGNTEAFF
clone_size: .; cdr3_length: 14; j_call: TRBJ1-2; v_call: TRBV6-5; d_call: TRBD1; cdr3_nt: TGTGCCAGCAGTAACCCGACAGGGAACTATGGCTACACCTTC; cdr3_aa: CASSNPTGNYGYTF
clone_size: .; cdr3_length: 17; j_call: TRBJ1-1; v_call: TRBV10-1; d_call: .; cdr3_nt: TGCGCCAGCAGTGAGCCTAGAGAGAGACCAATGAACACTGAAGCTTTCTTT; cdr3_aa: CASSEPRERPMNTEAFF
clone_size: .; cdr3_length: 15; j_call: TRBJ2-3; v_call: TRBV27; d_call: TRBD2; cdr3_nt: TGTGCCAGCAGCCTGGGACTAGCGTACACAGATACGCAGTATTTT; cdr3_aa: CASSLGLAYTDTQYF
clone_size: .; cdr3_length: 14; j_call: TRBJ2-7; v_call: TRBV6-5; d_call: .; cdr3_nt: TGTGCCAGCAGGGGCGGAAGCGGACCCTACGAGCAGTACTTC; cdr3_aa: CASRGGSGPYEQYF
clone_size: .; cdr3_length: 16; j_call: TRBJ1-1; v_call: TRBV28; d_call: .; cdr3_nt: TGTGCCAGCAGCCCGACAGCGATAGCCCTAAGGACTGAAGCTTTCTTT; cdr3_aa: CASSPTAIALRTEAFF
clone_size: .; cdr3_length: 14; j_call: TRBJ1-3; v_call: TRBV9; d_call: .; cdr3_nt: TGTGCCAGCAGCGTAGGAGGTTTTGGAAACACCATATATTTT; cdr3_aa: CASSVGGFGNTIYF
clone_size: once; cdr3_length: 15; j_call: TRBJ1-6; v_call: TRBV7-9; d_call: TRBD1; cdr3_nt: TGTGCCAGCAGCCCCCGACAGGGGCCGAATTCACCCCTCCACTTT; cdr3_aa: CASSPRQGPNSPLHF
clone_size: .; cdr3_length: 13; j_call: TRBJ1-2; v_call: TRBV12-3/TRBV12-4; d_call: TRBD1; cdr3_nt: TGTGCCAGCACAAAACCCAGGGGGAATGGCTACACCTTC; cdr3_aa: CASTKPRGNGYTF